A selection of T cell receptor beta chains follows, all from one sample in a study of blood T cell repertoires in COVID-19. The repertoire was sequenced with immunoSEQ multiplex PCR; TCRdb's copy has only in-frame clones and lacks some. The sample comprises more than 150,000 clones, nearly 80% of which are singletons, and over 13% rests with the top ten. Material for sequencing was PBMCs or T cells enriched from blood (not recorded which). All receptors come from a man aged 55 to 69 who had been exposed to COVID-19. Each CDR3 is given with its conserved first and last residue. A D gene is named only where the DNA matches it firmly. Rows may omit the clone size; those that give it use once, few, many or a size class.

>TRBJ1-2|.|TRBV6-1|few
TGTGCCAGCAGTGAACTGGACAGCCATTATGGCTACACCTTC
CASSELDSHYGYTF
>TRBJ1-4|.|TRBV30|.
TGTGCCTGGAGTCCCGGGGGGGTCGTTGCAACTAATGAAAAACTGTTTTTT
CAWSPGGVVATNEKLFF
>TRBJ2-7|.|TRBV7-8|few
TGTGCCAGCAGCTTAATCGGGAGCCCCTACGAGCAGTACTTC
CASSLIGSPYEQYF
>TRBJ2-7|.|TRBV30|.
TGTGCCTGGAGTGTAGGGACAATTTACGAGCAGTACTTC
CAWSVGTIYEQYF
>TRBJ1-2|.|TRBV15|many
TGTGCCACCAGCAAACCCGGGTTTAACTATGGCTACACCTTC
CATSKPGFNYGYTF
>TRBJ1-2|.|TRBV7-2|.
TGTGCCAGCAGCTTCGACAGCTATGGCTACACCTTC
CASSFDSYGYTF
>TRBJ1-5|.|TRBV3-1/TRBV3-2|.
TGTGCCAGCAGCCAACACCCGACAGCCAATCAGCCCCAGCATTTT
CASSQHPTANQPQHF
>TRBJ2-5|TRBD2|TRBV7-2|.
TGTGCCAGCAGCTTAGCGCGGGGGGCGGGGGAGACCCAGTACTTC
CASSLARGAGETQYF
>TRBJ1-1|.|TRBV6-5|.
TGTGCCAGCAGTTACTCGAGGTTCCGGGGGACCACTGAAGCTTTCTTT
CASSYSRFRGTTEAFF
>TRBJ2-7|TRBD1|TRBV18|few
TGTGCCAGCTCACCACCGGGTCAGGGGGTGGCCTACGAGCAGTACTTC
CASSPPGQGVAYEQYF
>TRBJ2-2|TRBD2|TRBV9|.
TGTGCCAGCAGCGTAGCTACTAGCGGGAGGGCCGGGTGGAGCACCGGGGAGCTGTTTTTT
CASSVATSGRAGWSTGELFF
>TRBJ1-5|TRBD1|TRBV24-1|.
TGTGCCACCAGTGATTCGGACAGGGCGGGCAATCAGCCCCAGCATTTT
CATSDSDRAGNQPQHF
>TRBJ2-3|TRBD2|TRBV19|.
TGTGCCAGTAGTGCAACTAGCGGGGGTTCTAGCACAGATACGCAGTATTTT
CASSATSGGSSTDTQYF
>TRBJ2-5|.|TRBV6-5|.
TGTGCCAGCAGTTATGTTCAGGAGGGGACCCAGTACTTC
CASSYVQEGTQYF
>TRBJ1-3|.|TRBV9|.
TGTGCCAGCAGCACGAACAGCATGCCGAGAGGAAACACCATATATTTT
CASSTNSMPRGNTIYF
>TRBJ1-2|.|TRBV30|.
TGTGCCTGTTCCGCCGCCGGGGATTTGGATGGCTACACCTTC
CACSAAGDLDGYTF
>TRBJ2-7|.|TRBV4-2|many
TGTGCCAGCAGCCTGGAAACAGGGCGCGAGCAGTACTTC
CASSLETGREQYF
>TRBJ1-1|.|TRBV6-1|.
TGTGCCAGCAGTGAGTTGACACGAAACACTGAAGCTTTCTTT
CASSELTRNTEAFF
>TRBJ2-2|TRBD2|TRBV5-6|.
TGTGCCAGCAGCTTGGCGGCCAGGACTAGCTGGAACACCGGGGAGCTGTTTTTT
CASSLAARTSWNTGELFF
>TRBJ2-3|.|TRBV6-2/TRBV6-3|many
TGTGCCAGCAGTCCGTCGGGACTCCCGCTAGATACGCAGTATTTT
CASSPSGLPLDTQYF
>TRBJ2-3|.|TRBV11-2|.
TGTGCCAGCAGCTTAGATACCGGGTACACAGATACGCAGTATTTT
CASSLDTGYTDTQYF
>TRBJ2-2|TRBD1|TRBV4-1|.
TGCGCCAGCAGCCATGTGACAGGGTTGGACGGGGAGCTGTTTTTT
CASSHVTGLDGELFF
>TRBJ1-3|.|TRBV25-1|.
TGTGCCAGCAGTGACCCCACAGGTTATAGCTCTGGAAACACCATATATTTT
CASSDPTGYSSGNTIYF
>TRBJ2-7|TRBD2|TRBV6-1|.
TGTGCCAGCAGTGAAAGACCGACGGGACTAGCGGGGCTAAACTACGAGCAGTACTTC
CASSERPTGLAGLNYEQYF
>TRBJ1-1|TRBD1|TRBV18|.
TGTGCCAGCTCCCCGATTCAGGGGGCTAACACTGAAGCTTTCTTT
CASSPIQGANTEAFF
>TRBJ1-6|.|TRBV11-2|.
TGTGCCAGCAGCTTCGGGAATTCACCCCTCCACTTT
CASSFGNSPLHF
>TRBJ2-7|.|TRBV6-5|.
TGTGCCAGCAGTCGCGACAGATTCTCCTACGAGCAGTACTTC
CASSRDRFSYEQYF
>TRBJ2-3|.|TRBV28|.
TGTGCCAGCAGTTTTTTCGAGACAGATACGCAGTATTTT
CASSFFETDTQYF
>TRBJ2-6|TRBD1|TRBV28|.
TGTGCCAGCAGTCGGTACAGGGGTGCTGGGGCCAACGTCCTGACTTTC
CASSRYRGAGANVLTF
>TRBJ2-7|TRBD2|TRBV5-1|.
TGCGCCAGCAGCTTGCTAGCGGGGACCTACGAGCAGTACTTC
CASSLLAGTYEQYF
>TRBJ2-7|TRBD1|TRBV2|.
TGTGCCAGCAGCCGCGAACAGGGGGCTTTAGGGGAGCAGTACTTC
CASSREQGALGEQYF
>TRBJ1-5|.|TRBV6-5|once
TGTGCCAGCAGTTACCGGGGACATACAAATCAGCCCCAGCATTTT
CASSYRGHTNQPQHF
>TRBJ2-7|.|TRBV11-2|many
TGTGCCAGCAGCTTCAGGAGGACCTACGAGCAGTACTTC
CASSFRRTYEQYF
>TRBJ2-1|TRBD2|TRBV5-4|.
TGTGCCAGCAGCTTGCCCGGGGGAGGGCCCAATGAGCAGTTCTTC
CASSLPGGGPNEQFF
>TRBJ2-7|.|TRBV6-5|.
TGTGCCAGCAGTTCTCTCTACGAGCAGTACTTC
CASSSLYEQYF
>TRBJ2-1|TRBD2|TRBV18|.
TGTGCCAGCTCAAAGTCCAGCGGGACCTCTGGAATAACTACTCGGGGCAATGAGCAGTTCTTC
CASSKSSGTSGITTRGNEQFF
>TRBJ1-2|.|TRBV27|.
TGTGCCAGCAGTCAAACCCCGATAGCGATCCTCTTCTATGGCTACACCTTC
CASSQTPIAILFYGYTF
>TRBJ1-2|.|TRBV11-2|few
TGTGCCAGCAGCTTAGATCGTACAGGGTCGGGCTACACCTTC
CASSLDRTGSGYTF
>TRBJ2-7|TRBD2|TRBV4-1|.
TGCGCCAGCAGCTCACAGGTTACTAGCGGGAGTTCCGAGCAGTACTTC
CASSSQVTSGSSEQYF
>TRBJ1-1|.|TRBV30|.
TGTGCCTGGGTTCCTAGGGGACGGGGGGGGACTGAAGCTTTCTTT
CAWVPRGRGGTEAFF
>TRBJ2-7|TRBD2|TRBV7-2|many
TGTGCCAGCAGCTTAGGGGACCCTAGCGGGATAATCTACGAGCAGTACTTC
CASSLGDPSGIIYEQYF
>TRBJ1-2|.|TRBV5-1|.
TGCGCCAGCCACGCGGAGTATGGCTACACCTTC
CASHAEYGYTF
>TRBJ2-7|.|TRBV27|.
TGTGCCAGCAGTTTTGCGCCGTACTACGAGCAGTACTTC
CASSFAPYYEQYF
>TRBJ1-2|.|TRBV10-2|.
TGCGCCAGCAGTGAGTCGTTACGAACCGGGGGCTACACCTTC
CASSESLRTGGYTF
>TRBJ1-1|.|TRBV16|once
TGTGCCAGCAGCCAATCGTGGGGGGGGGACTCTGAAGCTTTCTTT
CASSQSWGGDSEAFF
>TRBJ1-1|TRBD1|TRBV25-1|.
TGTGCCAGCAGTGAAGGGACAGGCGGGGGTAGATCGGCTTTCTTT
CASSEGTGGGRSAFF
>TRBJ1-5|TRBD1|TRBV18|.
TGTGCCAGCTCACCAACGACTGACAGGGGCAACCAGCCCCAGCATTTT
CASSPTTDRGNQPQHF
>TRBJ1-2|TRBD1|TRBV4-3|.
TGCGCCAGCAGCCAAGTGTCTCGGACAGGGGGTAATGGCTACACCTTC
CASSQVSRTGGNGYTF
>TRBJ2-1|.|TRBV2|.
TGTGCCAGCAGTGAACAGGCAGGATACAATGAGCAGTTCTTC
CASSEQAGYNEQFF
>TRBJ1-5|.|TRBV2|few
TGTGCCAGCAGTGAAGGACCGGGTGACGGTCAGCCCCAGCATTTT
CASSEGPGDGQPQHF
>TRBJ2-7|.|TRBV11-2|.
TGTGCCAGCAGCCGAGAAAGGGGCAGGGGGAGGTTAGACGAGCAGTACTTC
CASSRERGRGRLDEQYF